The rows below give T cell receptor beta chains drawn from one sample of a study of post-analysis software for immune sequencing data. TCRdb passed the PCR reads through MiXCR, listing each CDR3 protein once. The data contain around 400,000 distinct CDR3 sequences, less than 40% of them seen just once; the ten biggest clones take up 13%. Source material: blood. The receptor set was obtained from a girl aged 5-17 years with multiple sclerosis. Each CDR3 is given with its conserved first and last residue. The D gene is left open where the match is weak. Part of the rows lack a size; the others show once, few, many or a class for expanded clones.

DNA: TGTGCCACCAGATCCGGGACAGACCTTTCCTACGAGCAGTACTTC
CDR3: CATRSGTDLSYEQYF
size: few
J: TRBJ2-7
V: TRBV15
D: TRBD1

DNA: TGTGCCAGCAGTCTGGCCCCGGGACGGCAAGAGACCCAGTACTTC
CDR3: CASSLAPGRQETQYF
size: .
J: TRBJ2-5
V: TRBV12-3/TRBV12-4
D: .

DNA: TGTGCCAGCAGCTTACTGGTACAGGGAACCGATACGCAGTATTTT
CDR3: CASSLLVQGTDTQYF
size: .
J: TRBJ2-3
V: TRBV7-9
D: .

DNA: TGTGCCAGCAGACTCCTCGACGGACTTCAAGAGACCCAGTACTTC
CDR3: CASRLLDGLQETQYF
size: .
J: TRBJ2-5
V: TRBV27
D: .

DNA: TGTGCCAGCAGTCCTGGGGACGGGCCCTATGAGCAGTACTTC
CDR3: CASSPGDGPYEQYF
size: .
J: TRBJ2-7
V: TRBV12-3/TRBV12-4
D: .

DNA: TGTGCCAGCAGCGGGGGGGCGTCCTACAATGAGCAGTTCTTC
CDR3: CASSGGASYNEQFF
size: few
J: TRBJ2-1
V: TRBV9
D: .

DNA: TGTGCCAGCAGTTACCCAACAGACTCCTACAATGAGCAGTTCTTC
CDR3: CASSYPTDSYNEQFF
size: few
J: TRBJ2-1
V: TRBV6-7
D: .

DNA: TGCAGTGCTAGGGCCGAGACTAGCGTCTTGTCCGAGCAGTACTTC
CDR3: CSARAETSVLSEQYF
size: .
J: TRBJ2-7
V: TRBV20-1
D: TRBD2

DNA: TGTGCCATCAGTGAGTCGGAGGTTCCGGCTGAAGCTTTCTTT
CDR3: CAISESEVPAEAFF
size: .
J: TRBJ1-1
V: TRBV10-3
D: .

DNA: TGCGCCAGCAGCTTGGGACAGGGGAGGGACAAAGAAAACATTCAGTACTTC
CDR3: CASSLGQGRDKENIQYF
size: .
J: TRBJ2-4
V: TRBV5-1
D: .

DNA: TGCGCCAGCAGCTTGAGGCAGTTGGAGGGTGAGCAGTACTTC
CDR3: CASSLRQLEGEQYF
size: few
J: TRBJ2-5
V: TRBV5-1
D: .

DNA: TGCAGTGCTAGGCACACTAGCGGGGGATACAATGAGCAGTTCTTC
CDR3: CSARHTSGGYNEQFF
size: few
J: TRBJ2-1
V: TRBV20-1
D: TRBD2

DNA: TGCAGCGTTGTCCTCACAGGGGAAATTTGGGGTTCTGAAGCTTTCTTT
CDR3: CSVVLTGEIWGSEAFF
size: .
J: TRBJ1-1
V: TRBV29-1
D: TRBD1

DNA: TGTGCCAGCAGTCCTCGGACAGGGGCCGAAGAGACCCAGTACTTC
CDR3: CASSPRTGAEETQYF
size: few
J: TRBJ2-5
V: TRBV6-5
D: TRBD1

DNA: TGTGCCAGCAGTCCGACAGGGGGAGAGGCTGAAGCTTTCTTT
CDR3: CASSPTGGEAEAFF
size: .
J: TRBJ1-1
V: TRBV6-6
D: TRBD1

DNA: TGCGCCAGCAGCTTGGGCGGGCAAAATAGCAATCAGCCCCAGCATTTT
CDR3: CASSLGGQNSNQPQHF
size: few
J: TRBJ1-5
V: TRBV5-1
D: .

DNA: TGTGCCAGCAGCTCGACCGATTTGGGGCACAATGAGCAGTTCTTC
CDR3: CASSSTDLGHNEQFF
size: .
J: TRBJ2-1
V: TRBV9
D: .

DNA: TGTGCCAGCAACTTGGAGACTAGCGGGCGGATAGATACGCAGTATTTT
CDR3: CASNLETSGRIDTQYF
size: .
J: TRBJ2-3
V: TRBV5-5
D: TRBD2

DNA: TGTGCCAGCAGCTCGGACAGCTTCAAGGGGGAGCAGTACTTC
CDR3: CASSSDSFKGEQYF
size: .
J: TRBJ2-7
V: TRBV7-2
D: .

DNA: TGTGCCAGCAGCCAAGAGTTAAGCAGCTCGGGTGAGACCCAGTACTTC
CDR3: CASSQELSSSGETQYF
size: many
J: TRBJ2-5
V: TRBV4-2
D: .

DNA: TGTGCCAGCAGTTTCCTACTAGCGGGTTCAGATACGCAGTATTTT
CDR3: CASSFLLAGSDTQYF
size: .
J: TRBJ2-3
V: TRBV12-3/TRBV12-4
D: TRBD2

DNA: TGTGCCAGTAGTTGTGGGGGGTCGTACAATGAGCAGTTCTTC
CDR3: CASSCGGSYNEQFF
size: .
J: TRBJ2-1
V: TRBV19
D: .